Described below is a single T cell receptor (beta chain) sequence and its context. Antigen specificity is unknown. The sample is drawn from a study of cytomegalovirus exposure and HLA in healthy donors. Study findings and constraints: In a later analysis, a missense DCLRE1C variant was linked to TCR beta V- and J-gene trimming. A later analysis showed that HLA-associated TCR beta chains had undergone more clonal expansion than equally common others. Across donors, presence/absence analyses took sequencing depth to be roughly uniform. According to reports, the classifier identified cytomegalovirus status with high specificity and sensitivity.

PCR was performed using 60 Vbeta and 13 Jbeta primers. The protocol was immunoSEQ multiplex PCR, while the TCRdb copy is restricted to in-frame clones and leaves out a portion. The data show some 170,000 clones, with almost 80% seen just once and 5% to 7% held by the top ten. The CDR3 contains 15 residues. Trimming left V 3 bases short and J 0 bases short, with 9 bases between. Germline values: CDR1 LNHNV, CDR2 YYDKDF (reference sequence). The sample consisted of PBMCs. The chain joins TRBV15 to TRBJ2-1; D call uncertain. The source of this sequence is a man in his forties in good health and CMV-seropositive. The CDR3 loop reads CATSSSSRSYNEQFF. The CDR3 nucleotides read TGTGCCACCAGCAGTTCTAGTCGCTCCTACAATGAGCAGTTCTTC.